The source of this T cell receptor (beta chain) is a study of T-cell reconstitution after alpha-beta-depleted transplantation in children. A library of TCRbeta sequences, prepared with unique molecular identifiers, was generated. TCRdb reprocessed the PCR reads via MiXCR and lists one record per CDR3 protein. The sample carries around 180,000 distinct CDR3 sequences, 11% recorded once. Trimming removed 0 bases from V and 3 bases from J, with 10 bases in between. CDR1 and CDR2 (germline): SGHRS, YFSETQ. The CDR3 is 15 amino acids. This clonotype has a count of ten or more. Its matching antigen is unknown. The study's findings and limits: T-cell numbers and diversity, one year after transplant, stemmed largely from T cells that were newly produced. The high TCRbeta diversity at day 60 in some patients came from surviving recipient T cells and thymic progenitors. By about two months after transplant, alpha-beta T cells reportedly arose from several hundred graft clones that had expanded.

The receptor was derived from a boy aged 2 to 10 with acute myeloid leukemia, due to receive a stem cell transplant. The material sequenced was PBMCs, taken before TCRalphabeta/CD19-depleted stem cell transplant. The chain recombines TRBV5-1 with TRBJ2-1; tentative D call: TRBD2 (5 bases). CDR3 loop: CASSLEGEFYNEQFF. The DNA of the CDR3 is TGCGCCAGCAGCTTGGAGGGAGAGTTCTACAATGAGCAGTTCTTC.